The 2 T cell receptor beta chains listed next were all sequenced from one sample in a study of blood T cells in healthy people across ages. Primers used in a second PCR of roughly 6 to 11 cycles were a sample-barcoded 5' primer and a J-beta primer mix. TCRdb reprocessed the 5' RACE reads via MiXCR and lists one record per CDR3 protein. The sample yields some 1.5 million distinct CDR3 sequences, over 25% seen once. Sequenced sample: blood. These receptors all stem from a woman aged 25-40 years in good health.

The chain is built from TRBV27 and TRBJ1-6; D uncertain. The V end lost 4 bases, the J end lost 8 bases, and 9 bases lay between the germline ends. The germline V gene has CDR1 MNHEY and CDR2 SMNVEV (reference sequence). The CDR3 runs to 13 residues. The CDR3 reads CASSSDGYSPLHF. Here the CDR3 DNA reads TGTGCCAGCAGTTCCGACGGGTATTCACCCCTCCACTTT.

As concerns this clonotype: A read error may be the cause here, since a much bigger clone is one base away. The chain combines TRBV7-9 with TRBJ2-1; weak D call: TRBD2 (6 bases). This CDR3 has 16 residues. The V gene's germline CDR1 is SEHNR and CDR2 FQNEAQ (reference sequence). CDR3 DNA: TGTACCAGCAGCTTAACGGACTACTCCATCTACAATGAGCAGTTCTTC. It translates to CTSSLTDYSIYNEQFF.